Listed below are T cell receptor beta chains from one sample, sequenced in a study of blood T cell repertoires in COVID-19. Some clones are missing from TCRdb's copy, which holds only in-frame ones; the method was immunoSEQ multiplex PCR. There are around 150,000 clones in the sample; around 85% occur only once, and 8% to 10% lies in the top ten. Sequenced: peripheral blood. All receptors come from a man aged 55-75 years with acute or convalescent COVID-19. Each CDR3 is given without its conserved first and last residue. Not every row has a clone size; where given, it reads once, few, many or a size class.

clone_size	v_call	cdr3_aa
.	TRBV7-9	ASSLQGSVGQY
.	TRBV5-1	ASGLGNTIY
.	TRBV24-1	ATSESGTGTTGELF
.	TRBV14	ASSSTRAGETQY
.	TRBV12-2	ASRLLADKGPEANYGYT
.	TRBV15	ATSRDRGRGETQY
.	TRBV2	ASRVRGDNEQF
.	TRBV28	ASRGLGEDTQY
.	TRBV20-1	SASRGPREQY
.	TRBV19	ASSPIEGLNYEQY
.	TRBV5-4	ASSEGTDAYEQY
once	TRBV5-4	ASSLVSSGTDTQY
few	TRBV24-1	ATSDPAGQGNRETQY
.	TRBV2	ASRGLSGELF
.	TRBV3-1/TRBV3-2	ASSPLETGRDGYT
.	TRBV10-3	ASPTGLALDLTDTQY
.	TRBV25-1	ASSEVRQPQH
.	TRBV28	ASSYWRNTEAF
.	TRBV4-1	ASSSTSGGVQETQY
.	TRBV19	ASQNGGAGEKLF
.	TRBV11-2	ASSLIGASGETQY
.	TRBV6-6	ATRGGANEKLF
once	TRBV19	ASSTLTVMNTEAF
.	TRBV5-1	ASSLVLGTVPSGANVLT
.	TRBV7-9	ASSLYQGAGEQF
.	TRBV7-8	ASSLVPGTGFTGELF
.	TRBV7-9	ASSLRTGGSEQY
.	TRBV28	ASSFPRVSRTEAF
once	TRBV11-2	ASSPNLAKNIQY
.	TRBV18	ASSPGGQRGSYNEQF
.	TRBV10-2	ASSDNPISGRTTDTQY
.	TRBV4-1	ASSQKGLADYNEQF
.	TRBV5-1	ASSLANGGETQY
.	TRBV2	ASQVHEQF
.	TRBV4-2	ASSQADGGGEGETQY
.	TRBV7-3	ASSLRGAPTGELF
few	TRBV2	ASGSGSYEQY
.	TRBV19	AVSGAYNEQF
few	TRBV24-1	ATSRVAGGYNEQF
.	TRBV28	ASSKGGGHITEAF